The 5 T cell receptor beta chains presented below share a single source sample, sequenced in a study of blood T cell repertoires in COVID-19. TCRdb's copy holds only in-frame clones and misses some; the assay was immunoSEQ multiplex PCR. The table records fewer than 350,000 clones, 70% to 90% of them present only once. The material sequenced was peripheral blood. The receptors were sampled from a woman aged 25 to 39 who had recovered from COVID-19.

The chain uses TRBV7-3 and TRBJ2-2, with 7 bases aligning to TRBD2. The CDR3 contains 16 residues. Per germline, CDR1 SGHTA and CDR2 FQGTGA. Trimming removed 3 bases from V and 0 bases from J; junction bases left unmatched: 4. CDR3 coding DNA: TGTGCCAGCAGCTTGGTGGGAGGGCCGAACACCGGGGAGCTGTTTTTT. Protein sequence: CASSLVGGPNTGELFF. The whole variable domain, filled in from reference TRBV7-3 and TRBJ2-2, reads GAGVSQTPSNKVTEKGKYVELRCDPISGHTALYWYRQSLGQGPEFLIYFQGTGAADDSGLPNDRFFAVRPEGSVSTLKIQRTERGDSAVYLCASSLVGGPNTGELFFGEGSRLTVL.

This clone appeared a single time. The chain couples TRBV2 to TRBJ1-5; D not resolved. V lost 8 bases and J 0 bases, leaving 8 bases between the germline ends. CDR1 is SNHLY and CDR2 is FYNNEI in the germline V gene. The CDR3 loop spans 13 amino acids. The chain's CDR3 is CASRTDSNQPQHF. The CDR3 DNA reads as TGTGCCAGCCGAACAGATAGCAATCAGCCCCAGCATTTT.

The chain employs TRBV7-9 and TRBJ2-7, with TRBD2 matching 9 bases. This CDR3 region has 15 residues. Germline CDR1 reads SEHNR; CDR2 reads FQNEAQ (reference sequence). V shed 5 bases, J shed 0 bases, and the junction held 5 bases outside the gene matches. The CDR3 is CASSPVAGDSYEQYF. The CDR3, as DNA: TGTGCCAGCAGCCCGGTAGCGGGAGACTCCTACGAGCAGTACTTC. Drawing the rest from reference TRBV7-9 and TRBJ2-7, the complete variable domain is DTGVSQNPRHKITKRGQNVTFRCDPISEHNRLYWYRQTLGQGPEFLTYFQNEAQLEKSRLLSDRFSAERPKGSFSTLEIQRTEQGDSAMYLCASSPVAGDSYEQYFGPGTRLTVT.

The gene calls are TRBV30 and TRBJ1-6; unclear D gene. V lost 0 bases to trimming and J lost 7 bases, with 16 bases between them. Germline V gene sequence: CDR1 GTSNPN, CDR2 SVGIG (reference sequence). The CDR3 loop spans 16 amino acids. The CDR3 DNA reads TGTGCCTGGAGTGTATATGCTAACAGAGGGAATTCACCCCTCCACTTT. Translated, it gives CAWSVYANRGNSPLHF.

The chain carries TRBV27 and TRBJ2-7; possibly TRBD2 for D (5 bases). Germline CDR1 MNHEY, CDR2 SMNVEV (reference sequence). Trimming removed 8 bases at V and 2 bases at J, with 7 bases between. This CDR3 is built from 11 residues. The CDR3 DNA sequence: TGTGCCAGCCGAGGGCCCTACGAGCAGTACTTC. Protein product: CASRGPYEQYF.